Listed here are 23 T cell receptor beta chains from one sample, sequenced in a study of CD8+CD57+ T cells in acquired aplastic anemia. CDR3 and TCR beta VDJ profiling relied on a genomic DNA template. One entry per CDR3 protein results from TCRdb running MiXCR on the reads. Seen here are about 160,000 distinct CDR3 sequences, approximately 43% observed once, and the top ten hold 1.1%. Source material: sorted CD4+, CD8+, or CD8+CD57+ T cells (not recorded which) from PBMCs. These receptors all come from a human donor in good health.

The V gene is TRBV10-3, the J gene TRBJ2-3, with 9 bases identical to TRBD2. The CDR3 is 16 residues long. The trim removed 4 bases at V and 1 base at J, leaving 6 bases unmatched. The germline gives CDR1 ENHRY, CDR2 SYGVKD. The CDR3 DNA reads TGTGCCATCAGTGGCGGGGGGGCAAGGGGCACAGATACGCAGTATTTT. Protein product: CAISGGGARGTDTQYF.

This clonotype appeared many times. The chain joins TRBV6-4 to TRBJ1-6; D unclear. This CDR3 is 13 amino acids long. V dropped 6 bases and J dropped 7 bases, with 10 bases sitting between them. Germline CDR1 MRHNA, CDR2 SNTAGT. The CDR3 spells CASSPEGNSPLHF. CDR3 DNA: TGTGCCAGCAGCCCCGAGGGAAATTCACCCCTCCACTTT.

This clonotype was recorded many times. The V and J genes are TRBV10-2 and TRBJ2-7; 10 bases agree with TRBD2. V trimming: 5 bases; J trimming: 9 bases; junction bases outside the gene matches: 22. CDR3 length: 18 amino acids. CDR1 and CDR2 from the germline V gene are WSHSY and SAAADI. This CDR3 is CASSSPPGGSGGRTRQYF. CDR3 DNA: TGCGCCAGCAGTTCACCTCCGGGCGGTAGCGGGGGGCGGACGAGGCAGTACTTC.

This clonotype was recorded at least ten times. The V call is TRBV29-1, the J call TRBJ2-1; TRBD2 aligns across 14 bases. The CDR3 extends over 15 amino acids. J lost 10 bases, V lost 6 bases, and 11 bases had no gene match. Germline CDR1 SQVTM, CDR2 ANQGSEA. Here the CDR3 reads CSVRGLAGVRREQFF. CDR3 nucleotide sequence: TGCAGCGTAAGGGGACTAGCGGGAGTACGGAGGGAGCAGTTCTTC.

This clonotype was seen many times. The chain employs TRBV9 and TRBJ1-6, with D perhaps matching TRBD1 (6 bases). Per the germline V gene, CDR1 is SGDLS and CDR2 is YYNGEE. V dropped 0 bases and J dropped 9 bases, with 16 bases sitting between them. The CDR3 is 16 amino acids. DNA for the CDR3: TGTGCCAGCAGCGTAGAGGGCAGGGGTAATGGTTCACCCCTCCACTTT. It specifies CASSVEGRGNGSPLHF.

This clonotype occurred many times. The junction departs from the called germline gene at one end, perhaps through a read error. The CDR3 nucleotides read TGTGCCAGCAGTGCCGCTTGGAGCGGGGGGGCCTATAATGAGCAGTTCTTC. Amino acids: CASSAAWSGGAYNEQFF. This chain uses TRBV9 with TRBJ2-1, with TRBD2 identical over 10 bases. The CDR3 runs 17 residues. Germline loops: CDR1 SGDLS, CDR2 YYNGEE. Supplemented by reference TRBV9 and TRBJ2-1, the full variable domain reads DSGVTQTPKHLITATGQRVTLRCSPRSGDLSVYWYQQSLDQGLQFLIQYYNGEERAKGNILERFSAQQFPDLHSELNLSSLELGDSALYFCASSAAWSGGAYNEQFFGPGTRLTVL.

This clonotype was observed a handful of times. This chain uses TRBV7-3 with TRBJ2-2, with D unclear. CDR3 length equals 13 residues. Per germline, CDR1 SGHTA and CDR2 FQGTGA. Trimming shortened V by 5 bases and J by 5 bases, and 9 bases separated the two germline ends. The CDR3, as DNA: TGTGCCAGCAGCCAAGGGATTACCGGGGAGCTGTTTTTT. Translation: CASSQGITGELFF.

The sample holds many counts of this clonotype. The chain uses TRBV19 and TRBJ2-1; maybe TRBD2 (5 bases). CDR1 and CDR2 from the germline V gene are LNHDA and SQIVND (reference sequence). The CDR3 is made up of 12 amino acids. V was cut by 3 bases and J by 10 bases, with 10 bases left in between. This CDR3 is CASSIPGLEQFF. The CDR3 DNA follows: TGTGCCAGTAGTATTCCGGGGTTGGAGCAGTTCTTC.

This clonotype is categorized as medium-sized. This CDR3 is CANRGTGDNSPLHF. The DNA for the CDR3 is TGTGCCAATCGAGGGACAGGTGATAATTCACCCCTCCACTTT. The genes are TRBV10-3 and TRBJ1-6; 8 nucleotides match TRBD1. CDR3 length: 14 residues. The V gene's germline CDR1 is ENHRY and CDR2 SYGVKD. The V segment lost 10 bases and the J segment 5 bases; nucleotides outside the gene matches: 7.

The chain employs TRBV9 and TRBJ2-1; TRBD2 matches at 12 bases. This CDR3 spans 14 amino acids. The germline V gene has CDR1 SGDLS and CDR2 YYNGEE. V lost 4 bases and J lost 8; bases outside the gene matches: 4. CDR3 sequence reads: CASSPRTSGDEQFF. The CDR3 DNA reads TGTGCCAGCAGCCCAAGGACTAGCGGGGATGAGCAGTTCTTC.

The chain recombines TRBV19 with TRBJ1-2, with D unresolved. This CDR3 is 11 amino acids long. Between the trimmed V and J ends, which lost 8 bases and 5 bases, there was a span of 9 bases. Germline CDR1 is LNHDA and CDR2 is SQIVND (reference sequence). The CDR3 is CASQGPYGYTF. The CDR3, as DNA: TGTGCCAGTCAAGGTCCTTATGGCTACACCTTC.

This chain uses TRBV9 with TRBJ2-3, with 11 positions matching TRBD2. Germline V gene sequence: CDR1 SGDLS, CDR2 YYNGEE. Trimming removed 3 bases from V and 0 bases from J; junction bases left unmatched: 9. CDR3 length: 18 amino acids. In DNA, the CDR3 is TGTGCCAGCAGCGCCCCTTTGGGACTAGCGGCTAGCACAGATACGCAGTATTTT. This encodes CASSAPLGLAASTDTQYF.

The gene calls are TRBV5-4 and TRBJ2-2, with a tentative D call TRBD2 (5 bases). The CDR3 totals 17 residues. CDR1 is SGHNT, CDR2 YYREEE, per germline (reference sequence). The germline V and J ends were trimmed by 0 bases and 2 bases, with 14 bases remaining between them. The CDR3 here is CASSLVVGESNTGELFF. CDR3 bases: TGTGCCAGCAGCTTGGTTGTGGGAGAATCCAACACCGGGGAGCTGTTTTTT.

This clonotype was detected only a few times. A read error may account for a junction end that differs from germline. The chain has TRBV4-3 and TRBJ2-1; 12 bases line up with TRBD2. CDR1 is LGHNA and CDR2 is YSLEER in the germline V gene. CDR3 length equals 16 residues. CDR3 DNA: TGCGCCAGCAGCCGCGGGACTAGCGGGTCCTACGATGAGCAGTTCTTC. It is translated as CASSRGTSGSYDEQFF.

This clonotype has at least ten counts. This rearrangement joins TRBV20-1 to TRBJ2-3, with 7 bases matching TRBD1. The ends lost 6 bases at V and 4 bases at J; junction bases unmatched: 13. The CDR3 length is 15 residues. Germline-derived CDR1 and CDR2 are DFQATT and SNEGSKA (reference sequence). CDR3: CSATPGGVSADTQYF. The CDR3 nucleotides read TGCAGTGCCACTCCAGGGGGTGTCTCGGCAGATACGCAGTATTTT.

The chain uses TRBV12-3 or TRBV12-4 and TRBJ2-7, with a possible D match to TRBD1 (6 bases). CDR3 size: 13 residues. Trimming removed 4 bases from V and 2 bases from J, with 9 bases in between. CDR3 protein: CASSSGQPYEQYF. The DNA of the CDR3 is TGTGCCAGCAGTTCCGGACAGCCCTACGAGCAGTACTTC.

The chain combines TRBV24-1 with TRBJ2-5; a possible D gene is TRBD2 (6 bases). The length of the CDR3 is 12 residues. Germline lookup yields CDR1 KGHDR and CDR2 SFDVKD. V was cut by 12 bases and J by 1 base, with 11 bases left in between. DNA for the CDR3: TGTGCCTCCGGAGGGTCCCAAGAGACCCAGTACTTC. It specifies CASGGSQETQYF.

In its sample, this clonotype was seen a few times. A much larger clone differs from this one at a single base, so this may be a read error. Written as DNA, the CDR3 is TGCAGTGCGGCGAATAGCGGGGGGGCCTACCCTTACTCCTACGAGCAGTACTTC. Translating gives CSAANSGGAYPYSYEQYF. The V gene is TRBV20-1, the J gene TRBJ2-7; 11 bases match TRBD2. The CDR3 consists of 18 residues. Germline V gives CDR1 DFQATT, CDR2 SNEGSKA (reference sequence). V lost 6 bases, J lost 0 bases, and 16 bases stayed unmatched.

This clonotype was detected only a few times. V usage is TRBV7-9 and J usage is TRBJ2-3; tentative D call: TRBD2 (6 bases). The V end lost 5 bases, the J end lost 4 bases, and 13 bases lay between the germline ends. CDR1 is SEHNR, CDR2 FQNEAQ, per germline (reference sequence). The CDR3 consists of 14 residues. The CDR3 DNA reads TGTGCCAGCAGCCAGCCAGGGAGGCCAGATACGCAGTATTTT. Translating it yields CASSQPGRPDTQYF.

The chain joins TRBV9 to TRBJ2-7; 9 nucleotides align to TRBD2. This CDR3 has 14 amino acids. The J segment lost 2 bases and the V segment lost 3 bases, leaving 3 bases of the junction unmatched. CDR1 is SGDLS, CDR2 YYNGEE, per germline. CDR3 DNA: TGTGCCAGCAGCGGGTTAGCGGGGGCCTACGAGCAGTACTTC. The encoded protein is CASSGLAGAYEQYF.

This clonotype was counted ten times or more. This sequence joins TRBV11-3 and TRBJ2-7; D remains unclear. The CDR3 sequence is 15 residues long. With 0 bases removed from V and 0 bases from J, the gap between germline ends came to 9 bases. Germline assignment: CDR1 SGHNT and CDR2 YENEEA. As DNA, the CDR3 is TGTGCCAGCAGCTTAGAGCCCCAGAGCTCCTACGAGCAGTACTTC. Encoded protein: CASSLEPQSSYEQYF.

This clonotype was seen a handful of times. The V and J genes are TRBV28 and TRBJ2-1; perhaps TRBD1 as D (5 bases). V was clipped by 4 bases and J by 6 bases, with 7 bases between them. This CDR3 has 12 residues. Germline V CDR1 and CDR2: MDHEN, SYDVKM. The DNA for the CDR3 is TGTGCCAGCAGTTCCAGGGTCAATGAGCAGTTCTTC. Amino acid sequence: CASSSRVNEQFF.

This clonotype has a count of ten or more. The chain combines TRBV7-8 with TRBJ2-1; TRBD2 agrees at 7 bases. V lost 7 bases and J lost 4; bases outside the gene matches: 13. Germline V gene data show CDR1 as SGHVS and CDR2 as FQNEAQ. The length of the CDR3 is 16 residues. CDR3 nucleotides: TGTGCCAGCATCATGAATCGGGACTACATTTACAATGAGCAGTTCTTC. Residues: CASIMNRDYIYNEQFF.